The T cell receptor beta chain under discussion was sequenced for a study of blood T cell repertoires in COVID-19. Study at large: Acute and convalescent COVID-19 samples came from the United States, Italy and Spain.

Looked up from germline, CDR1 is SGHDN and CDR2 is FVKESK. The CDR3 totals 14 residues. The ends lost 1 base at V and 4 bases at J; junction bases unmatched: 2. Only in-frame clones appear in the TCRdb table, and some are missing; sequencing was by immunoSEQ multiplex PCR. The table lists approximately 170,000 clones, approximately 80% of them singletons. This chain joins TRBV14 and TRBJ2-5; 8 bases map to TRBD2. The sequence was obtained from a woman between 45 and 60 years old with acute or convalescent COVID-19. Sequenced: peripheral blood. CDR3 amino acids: CASSQGLARETQYF. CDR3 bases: TGTGCCAGCAGCCAAGGACTAGCGAGAGAGACCCAGTACTTC.